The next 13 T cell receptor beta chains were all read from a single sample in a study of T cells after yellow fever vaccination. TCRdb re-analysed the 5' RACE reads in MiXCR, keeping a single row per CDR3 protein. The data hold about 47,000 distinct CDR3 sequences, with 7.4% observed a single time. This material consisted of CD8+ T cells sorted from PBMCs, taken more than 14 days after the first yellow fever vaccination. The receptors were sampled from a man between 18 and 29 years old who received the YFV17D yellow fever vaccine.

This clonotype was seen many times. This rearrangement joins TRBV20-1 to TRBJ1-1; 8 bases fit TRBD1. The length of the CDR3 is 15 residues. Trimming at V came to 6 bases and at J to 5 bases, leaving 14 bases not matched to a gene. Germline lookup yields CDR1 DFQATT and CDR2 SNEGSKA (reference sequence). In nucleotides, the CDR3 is TGCAGTGCCCCGAAGACAGGGGTCTTAGAGACTGAAGCTTTCTTT. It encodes CSAPKTGVLETEAFF.

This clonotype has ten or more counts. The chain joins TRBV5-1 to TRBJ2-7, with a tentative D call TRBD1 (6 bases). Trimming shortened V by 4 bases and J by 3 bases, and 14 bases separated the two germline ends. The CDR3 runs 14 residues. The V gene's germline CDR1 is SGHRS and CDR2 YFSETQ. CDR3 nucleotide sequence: TGCGCCAGCAGCACGATAAGGGGGAGCTACGAGCAGTACTTC. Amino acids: CASSTIRGSYEQYF.

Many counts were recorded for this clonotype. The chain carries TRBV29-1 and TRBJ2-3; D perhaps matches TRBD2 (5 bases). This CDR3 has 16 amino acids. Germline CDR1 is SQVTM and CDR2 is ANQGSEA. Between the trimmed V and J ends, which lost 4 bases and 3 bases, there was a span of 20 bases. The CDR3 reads CSVAGSSGLTTDTQYF. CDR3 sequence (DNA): TGCAGCGTTGCCGGGTCGTCGGGGTTGACGACAGATACGCAGTATTTT.

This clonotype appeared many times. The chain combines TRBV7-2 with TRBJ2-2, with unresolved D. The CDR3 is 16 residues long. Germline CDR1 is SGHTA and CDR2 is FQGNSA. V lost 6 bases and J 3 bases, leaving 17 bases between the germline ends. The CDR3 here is CASSSEILTDTGELFF. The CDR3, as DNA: TGTGCCAGCAGTTCTGAAATCCTGACGGACACCGGGGAGCTGTTTTTT.

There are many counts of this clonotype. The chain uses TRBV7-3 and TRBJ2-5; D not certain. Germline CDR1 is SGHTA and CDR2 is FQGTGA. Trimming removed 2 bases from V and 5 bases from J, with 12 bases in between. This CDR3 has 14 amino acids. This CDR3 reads CASSLAGRSETQYF. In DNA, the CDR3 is TGTGCCAGCAGCTTAGCAGGTCGCTCCGAGACCCAGTACTTC. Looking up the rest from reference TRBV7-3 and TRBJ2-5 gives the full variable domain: GAGVSQTPSNKVTEKGKYVELRCDPISGHTALYWYRQSLGQGPEFLIYFQGTGAADDSGLPNDRFFAVRPEGSVSTLKIQRTERGDSAVYLCASSLAGRSETQYFGPGTRLLVL.

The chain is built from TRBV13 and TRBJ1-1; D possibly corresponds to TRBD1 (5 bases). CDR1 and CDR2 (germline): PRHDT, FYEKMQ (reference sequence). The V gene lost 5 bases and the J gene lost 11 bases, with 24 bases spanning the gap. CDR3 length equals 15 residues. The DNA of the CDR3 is TGTGCCAGCAGCCCAGTACAGGAACCTGGGACTGGGGCTTTCTTT. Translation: CASSPVQEPGTGAFF.

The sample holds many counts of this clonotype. In DNA form, the CDR3 reads TGTGCCACCAGTGATTTGCCCTTCTACGAGCAGTACTTC. Translated: CATSDLPFYEQYF. This rearrangement joins TRBV24-1 to TRBJ2-7; D ambiguous. CDR3 length equals 13 residues. Per germline, CDR1 KGHDR and CDR2 SFDVKD. The V and J ends lost 0 bases and 3 bases respectively, with 5 bases between them.

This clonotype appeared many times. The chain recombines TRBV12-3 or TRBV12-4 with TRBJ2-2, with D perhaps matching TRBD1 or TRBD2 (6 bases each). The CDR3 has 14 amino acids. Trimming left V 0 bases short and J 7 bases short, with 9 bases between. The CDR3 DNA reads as TGTGCCAGCAGTTTAGCGGGGGGCGGCGGGGAGCTGTTTTTT. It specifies CASSLAGGGGELFF.

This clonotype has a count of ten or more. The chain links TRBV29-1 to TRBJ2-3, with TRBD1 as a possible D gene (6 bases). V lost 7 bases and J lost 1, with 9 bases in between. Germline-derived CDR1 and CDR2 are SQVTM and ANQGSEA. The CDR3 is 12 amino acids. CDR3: CSGEGGTDTQYF. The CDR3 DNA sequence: TGCAGCGGAGAGGGGGGCACAGATACGCAGTATTTT.

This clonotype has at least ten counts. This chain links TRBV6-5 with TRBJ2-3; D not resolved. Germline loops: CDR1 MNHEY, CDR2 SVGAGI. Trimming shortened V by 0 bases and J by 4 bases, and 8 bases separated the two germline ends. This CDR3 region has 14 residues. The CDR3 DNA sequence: TGTGCCAGCAGTTACTCTCGGATAGCAGATACGCAGTATTTT. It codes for CASSYSRIADTQYF.

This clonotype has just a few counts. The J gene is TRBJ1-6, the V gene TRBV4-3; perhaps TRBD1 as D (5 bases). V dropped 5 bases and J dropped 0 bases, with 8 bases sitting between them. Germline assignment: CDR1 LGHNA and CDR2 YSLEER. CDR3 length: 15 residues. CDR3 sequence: CASSGDSSYNSPLHF. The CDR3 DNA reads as TGCGCCAGCAGCGGAGACAGCTCCTATAATTCACCCCTCCACTTT.

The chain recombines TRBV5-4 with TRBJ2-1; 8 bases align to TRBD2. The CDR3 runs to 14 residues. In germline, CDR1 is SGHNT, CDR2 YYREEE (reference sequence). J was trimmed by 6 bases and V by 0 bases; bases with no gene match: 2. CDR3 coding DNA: TGTGCCAGCAGCTTGGCCGGGGGGGGCAATGAGCAGTTCTTC. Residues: CASSLAGGGNEQFF. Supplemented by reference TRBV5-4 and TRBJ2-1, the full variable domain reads ETGVTQSPTHLIKTRGQQVTLRCSSQSGHNTVSWYQQALGQGPQFIFQYYREEENGRGNFPPRFSGLQFPNYSSELNVNALELDDSALYLCASSLAGGGNEQFFGPGTRLTVL.

CDR3 coding DNA: TGTGCCAGCAGCCGTACGGCGGGGGAGCTGTTTTTT. Translated: CASSRTAGELFF. The V gene is TRBV6-2 or TRBV6-3, the J gene TRBJ2-2; no definite D call. The germline V gene has CDR1 MNHEY and CDR2 SVGEGT. Deletions cut 6 bases from V and 8 bases from J, with 10 bases between. The length of the CDR3 is 12 residues.